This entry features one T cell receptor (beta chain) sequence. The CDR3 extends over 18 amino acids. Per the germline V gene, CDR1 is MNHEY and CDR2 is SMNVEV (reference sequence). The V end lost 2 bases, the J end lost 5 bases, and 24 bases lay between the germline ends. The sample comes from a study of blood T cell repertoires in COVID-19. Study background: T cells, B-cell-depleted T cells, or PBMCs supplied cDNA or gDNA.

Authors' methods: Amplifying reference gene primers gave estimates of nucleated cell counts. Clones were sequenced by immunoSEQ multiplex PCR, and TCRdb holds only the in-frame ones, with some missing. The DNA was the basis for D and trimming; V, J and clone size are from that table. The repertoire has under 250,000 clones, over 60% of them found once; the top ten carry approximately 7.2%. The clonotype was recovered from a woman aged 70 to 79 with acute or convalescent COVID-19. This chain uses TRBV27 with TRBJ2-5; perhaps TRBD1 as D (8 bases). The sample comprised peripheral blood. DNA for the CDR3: TGTGCCAGCAGTTTAGGGTGGGGGCGGGGGCACAGGGGGGAGACCCAGTACTTC. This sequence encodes CASSLGWGRGHRGETQYF.